This entry lists 12 T cell receptor beta chains sequenced from one sample in a study of vaccination and CD4 T cells after COVID-19. These receptors' antigens are unknown. Sequenced with the Oncomine TCR Beta short-read assay was DNA taken from cultured CD4+ T cells. TCRdb redid the calling of the PCR reads with MiXCR, one entry per CDR3 protein. This table has approximately 15,000 distinct CDR3 sequences, 78% appearing once. Treatment defined: approximately nine-day PBMC culture with coronavirus spike peptide pools or control peptides (ViraFEST assay). This sample comprised CD4+ T cells from blood, cultured in vitro, obtained after SARS-CoV-2 vaccination. These receptors came from a human donor who received a COVID-19 vaccine.

This clonotype was counted only a few times. The chain carries TRBV12-3 or TRBV12-4 and TRBJ1-6; 10 bases fit TRBD1. CDR3 length: 18 amino acids. V was clipped by 5 bases and J by 0 bases; unmatched bases: 7. In DNA, the CDR3 is TGTGCCAGCAGTAGGACAGGGGGTTGGAGCTCCTATAATTCACCCCTCCACTTT. Its translation: CASSRTGGWSSYNSPLHF.

The chain is built from TRBV24-1 and TRBJ1-2; 10 bases are shared with TRBD1. Germline CDR1 reads KGHDR; CDR2 reads SFDVKD. The CDR3 runs 16 residues. V lost 4 bases and J lost 3; bases outside the gene matches: 7. The CDR3 protein is CATSDSTGGADYGYTF. CDR3 DNA: TGTGCCACCAGTGACTCGACAGGGGGCGCCGACTATGGCTACACCTTC.

The chain is built from TRBV6-5 and TRBJ2-3, with TRBD1 as a possible D gene (6 bases). The V end was cut by 2 bases, the J end by 1 base, with 7 bases between. Germline CDR1 MNHEY, CDR2 SVGAGI. This CDR3 has 14 amino acids. CDR3 sequence (DNA): TGTGCCAGCAGTTACAGGACAGGCACAGATACGCAGTATTTT. This sequence encodes CASSYRTGTDTQYF.

The J gene is TRBJ1-2, the V gene TRBV5-1; D not certain. Germline V lookup: CDR1 SGHRS, CDR2 YFSETQ. There are 16 residues in the CDR3. V was shortened by 1 base and J by 1 base, with 14 bases between the two germline ends. CDR3 sequence reads: CASSLTHRGDNYGYTF. The CDR3 coding sequence is TGCGCCAGCAGCTTGACACACCGCGGGGATAACTATGGCTACACCTTC.

The V and J genes are TRBV10-3 and TRBJ2-3, with D possibly matching TRBD1 (6 bases). CDR1 is ENHRY and CDR2 is SYGVKD in the germline V gene. The CDR3 covers 17 residues. Trimming took off 8 bases at V and 1 base at J, with 22 bases between the two ends. Here the CDR3 DNA reads TGTGCCATCTCGCCCGACGAGGGGGTGAGAGGCACAGATACGCAGTATTTT. Protein sequence: CAISPDEGVRGTDTQYF.

V usage is TRBV7-2 and J usage is TRBJ2-5, with D hard to call. Looked up from germline, CDR1 is SGHTA and CDR2 is FQGNSA. This CDR3 has 12 amino acids. With 7 bases removed from V and 10 bases from J, the gap between germline ends came to 16 bases. CDR3 region: CASTIPPTFQYF. The CDR3 DNA follows: TGTGCCAGCACCATCCCCCCCACATTCCAGTACTTC.

About this clonotype: It may be a read error: a sequence one base away is much more abundant. This chain links TRBV5-4 with TRBJ2-3; 13 bases line up with TRBD2. Germline V gene data show CDR1 as SGHNT and CDR2 as YYREEE (reference sequence). CDR3 length equals 16 residues. V lost 1 base and J lost 4; bases outside the gene matches: 3. The CDR3 nucleotides read TGTGCCAGCAGCTTGACTAGCGGGGGGGAAGCAGATACGCAGTATTTT. It translates to CASSLTSGGEADTQYF.

The rearrangement links TRBV6-1 to TRBJ1-2, with a weak D call TRBD1 (5 bases). The CDR3 covers 13 residues. Germline-derived CDR1 and CDR2 are MNHNS and SASEGT. Trimming shortened V by 7 bases and J by 4 bases, and 13 bases separated the two germline ends. CDR3: CASTEGLAYGYTF. The CDR3 DNA reads as TGTGCCAGCACGGAGGGGCTGGCCTATGGCTACACCTTC.

This clonotype was recorded once. The chain uses TRBV12-3 or TRBV12-4 and TRBJ2-1; possibly TRBD2 for D (7 bases). V was pared by 5 bases and J by 3 bases, with 35 bases between. This CDR3 has 22 amino acids. The CDR3 region has the DNA TGTGCCAGCAGTCCTCCGAGTTTTGGCCCCTTAGCGACGGGGGGCCGCTACAATGAGCAGTTCTTC. This gives the protein CASSPPSFGPLATGGRYNEQFF.

This clonotype showed up just a few times. The chain recombines TRBV19 with TRBJ1-2; TRBD1 matches 12 bases. The CDR3 is 18 residues long. Germline V gives CDR1 LNHDA, CDR2 SQIVND (reference sequence). Germline trimming cut 6 bases from V and 4 bases from J; bases unmatched to any gene: 15. The CDR3 DNA sequence: TGTGCCAGTAGGTTAACCGGGACAGGGGGCGCGGTGAGCTATGGCTACACCTTC. Its protein product is CASRLTGTGGAVSYGYTF.

The CDR3 is CASSLGVGTGGHEQYF. CDR3 nucleotide sequence: TGTGCCAGCAGCTTAGGTGTCGGGACAGGGGGCCACGAGCAGTACTTC. The chain is built from TRBV7-9 and TRBJ2-7; TRBD1 agrees at 12 bases. V dropped 1 base and J dropped 5; count of bases not matched to a gene: 6. Germline V lookup: CDR1 SEHNR, CDR2 FQNEAQ (reference sequence). CDR3 length equals 16 residues.

This sequence joins TRBV20-1 and TRBJ1-5; the D is unclear. CDR1 and CDR2 (germline): DFQATT, SNEGSKA (reference sequence). This CDR3 spans 12 amino acids. Trimming took 6 bases from V and 3 from J, leaving 9 bases between them. In nucleotides, the CDR3 is TGCAGTGCGACGTCCTACAATCAGCCCCAGCATTTT. It encodes CSATSYNQPQHF.